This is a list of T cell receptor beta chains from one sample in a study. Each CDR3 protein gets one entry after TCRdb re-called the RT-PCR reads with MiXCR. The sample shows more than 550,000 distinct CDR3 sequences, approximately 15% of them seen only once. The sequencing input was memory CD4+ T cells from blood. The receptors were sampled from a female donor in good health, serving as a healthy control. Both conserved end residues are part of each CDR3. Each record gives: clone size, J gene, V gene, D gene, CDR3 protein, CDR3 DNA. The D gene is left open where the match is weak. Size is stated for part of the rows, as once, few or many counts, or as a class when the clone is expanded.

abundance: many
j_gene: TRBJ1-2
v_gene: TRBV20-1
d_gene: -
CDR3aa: CSARGIYGYTF
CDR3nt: TGCAGTGCTAGGGGCATCTATGGCTACACCTTC

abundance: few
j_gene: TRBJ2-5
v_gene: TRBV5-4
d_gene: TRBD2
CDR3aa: CASSKGLAGQETQYF
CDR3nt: TGTGCCAGCAGCAAGGGACTAGCGGGCCAAGAGACCCAGTACTTC

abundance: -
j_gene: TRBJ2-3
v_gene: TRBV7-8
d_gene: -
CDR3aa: CASSLGGVYGGDTQYF
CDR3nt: TGTGCCAGCAGCTTAGGAGGGGTCTACGGGGGAGATACGCAGTATTTT

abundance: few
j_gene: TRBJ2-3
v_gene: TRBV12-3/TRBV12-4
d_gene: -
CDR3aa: CASSFRDIMNTQYF
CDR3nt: TGTGCCAGCAGTTTCCGGGACATTATGAATACGCAGTATTTT

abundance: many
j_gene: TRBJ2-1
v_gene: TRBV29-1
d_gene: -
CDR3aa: CSVGQGPYNEQFF
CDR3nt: TGCAGCGTTGGGCAGGGGCCCTACAATGAGCAGTTCTTC

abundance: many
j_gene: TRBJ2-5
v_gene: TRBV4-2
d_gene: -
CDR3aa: CASSQSKGPQETQYF
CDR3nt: TGTGCCAGCAGCCAGAGTAAGGGACCTCAAGAGACCCAGTACTTC

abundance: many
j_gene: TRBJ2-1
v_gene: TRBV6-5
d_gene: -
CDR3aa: CASSYNREGGSGSYNEQFF
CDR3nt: TGTGCCAGCAGTTACAACCGAGAGGGGGGTAGCGGCTCCTACAATGAGCAGTTCTTC

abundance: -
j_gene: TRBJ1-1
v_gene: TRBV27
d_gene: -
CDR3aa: CASSSYEAGLREAFF
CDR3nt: TGTGCCAGCAGTTCCTACGAGGCAGGGTTAAGGGAAGCTTTCTTT

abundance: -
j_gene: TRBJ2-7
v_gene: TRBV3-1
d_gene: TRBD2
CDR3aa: CASSQGNGRAYEQYF
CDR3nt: TGTGCCAGCAGCCAAGGGAACGGGAGGGCGTACGAGCAGTACTTC

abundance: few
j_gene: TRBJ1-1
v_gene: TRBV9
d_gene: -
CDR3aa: CASSVGSGGLDTSRAFF
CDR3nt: TGTGCCAGCAGCGTAGGTTCGGGCGGGCTAGACACCTCAAGAGCTTTCTTT

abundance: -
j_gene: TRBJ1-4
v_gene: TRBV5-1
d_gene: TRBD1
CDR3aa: CASSVQGALGNEKLFF
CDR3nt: TGCGCCAGCAGCGTCCAGGGGGCTCTCGGTAATGAAAAACTGTTTTTT

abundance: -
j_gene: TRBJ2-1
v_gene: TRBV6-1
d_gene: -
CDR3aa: CASSESKGAYNEQFF
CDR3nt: TGTGCCAGCAGTGAATCCAAGGGAGCCTACAATGAGCAGTTCTTC

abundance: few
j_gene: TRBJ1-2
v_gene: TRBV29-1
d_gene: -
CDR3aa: CSPPIYGYTF
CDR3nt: TGCAGCCCCCCCATATATGGCTACACCTTC

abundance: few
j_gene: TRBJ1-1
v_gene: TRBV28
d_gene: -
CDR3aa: CASSLLSKHREAFF
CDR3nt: TGTGCCAGCAGTTTATTATCTAAACACCGGGAAGCTTTCTTT

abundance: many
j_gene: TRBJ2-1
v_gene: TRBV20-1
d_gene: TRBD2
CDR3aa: CSARTSGRGEQFF
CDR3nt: TGCAGTGCTAGGACTAGCGGGAGGGGGGAGCAGTTCTTC

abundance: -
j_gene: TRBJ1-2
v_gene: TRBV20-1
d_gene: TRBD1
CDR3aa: CSATGTGDYGYTF
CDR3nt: TGCAGTGCTACCGGGACAGGGGACTATGGCTACACCTTC

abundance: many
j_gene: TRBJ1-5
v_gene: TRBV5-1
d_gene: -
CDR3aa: CASSLEGTQPQHF
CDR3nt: TGCGCCAGCAGCTTGGAGGGTACCCAGCCCCAGCATTTT

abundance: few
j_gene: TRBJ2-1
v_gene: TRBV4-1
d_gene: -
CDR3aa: CASSPFLSGSYNEQFF
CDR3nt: TGCGCCAGCAGCCCATTCCTCTCGGGGTCCTACAATGAGCAGTTCTTC

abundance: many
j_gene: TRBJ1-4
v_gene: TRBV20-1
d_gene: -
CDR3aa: CSAINQRNEKLFF
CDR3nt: TGCAGTGCTATCAACCAGAGAAATGAAAAACTGTTTTTT

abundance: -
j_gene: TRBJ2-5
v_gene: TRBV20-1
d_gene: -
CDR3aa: CSAQRAGRETQYF
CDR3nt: TGCAGTGCCCAAAGGGCAGGCCGAGAGACCCAGTACTTC